These T cell receptor beta chains were read from a single sample in a study of blood T cell repertoires in COVID-19. Repertoires were generated with immunoSEQ multiplex PCR, while TCRdb's copy carries only in-frame clones and drops some. The data hold 150,000 to 200,000 clones, with roughly nine tenths observed a single time. Input material: peripheral blood. Receptors originate from a woman aged 55-70 years with COVID-19, enrolled during active disease. Each CDR3 is given with its conserved first and last residue. The order of the fields is J gene, V gene, CDR3 protein.

j_gene: TRBJ1-3
v_gene: TRBV2
CDR3aa: CASTPAGVGGNTIYF

j_gene: TRBJ2-7
v_gene: TRBV5-4
CDR3aa: CASSAPPGQGLLEQYF

j_gene: TRBJ2-2
v_gene: TRBV27
CDR3aa: CASSKQGLGGELFF

j_gene: TRBJ2-1
v_gene: TRBV12-3/TRBV12-4
CDR3aa: CASRGTGTNEQFF

j_gene: TRBJ2-7
v_gene: TRBV7-2
CDR3aa: CASSLVSSSEQYF

j_gene: TRBJ2-7
v_gene: TRBV7-2
CDR3aa: CASSLDGTSDYEQYF

j_gene: TRBJ2-1
v_gene: TRBV3-1/TRBV3-2
CDR3aa: CASSRAGGAYNEQFF

j_gene: TRBJ2-7
v_gene: TRBV5-1
CDR3aa: CASSGPGLAGSGQYF

j_gene: TRBJ1-5
v_gene: TRBV30
CDR3aa: CAWSVGGANQPQHF

j_gene: TRBJ2-1
v_gene: TRBV24-1
CDR3aa: CATSELANEQFF

j_gene: TRBJ1-4
v_gene: TRBV24-1
CDR3aa: CATSDFGNEKLFF

j_gene: TRBJ1-5
v_gene: TRBV5-6
CDR3aa: CASSRTGSNQPQHF

j_gene: TRBJ1-2
v_gene: TRBV7-8
CDR3aa: CASSLIGASAGYTF